This TCR beta chain was sequenced in a study of blood T cell repertoires in COVID-19. Study-level background: In each case, the material was cDNA or gDNA derived from T cells, B-cell-depleted T cells, or PBMCs.

Germline lookup yields CDR1 MNHEY and CDR2 SVGEGT. Trimming removed 2 bases from V and 4 bases from J; junction bases left unmatched: 9. CDR3 length: 16 residues. Authors' methods: The assay estimated nucleated cells by amplifying reference gene primers. Clones were sequenced by immunoSEQ multiplex PCR, and TCRdb holds only the in-frame ones, with some missing. That table supplies the V and J calls and clone size; D and trimming were determined from the DNA. The table shows more than 95,000 clones, with 92% occurring only once. Enrolment of Seattle patients took place during active infection, and they were followed longitudinally.

The sample taken for sequencing was peripheral blood. This clonotype originated in a man between 45 and 60 years old with COVID-19, enrolled during active disease. V is TRBV6-2 or TRBV6-3 and J is TRBJ2-5; 8 bases align to TRBD2. CDR3 nucleotides: TGTGCCAGCAGTTACGTGTCGGGAGGGCTTGGAGAGACCCAGTACTTC. Translated: CASSYVSGGLGETQYF.